A selection of T cell receptor beta chains follows, all from one sample in a study of glioma-infiltrating T cells. MiXCR, run by TCRdb on the multiplex PCR reads, gives a single entry per CDR3 protein. The data contain 100,000 to 150,000 distinct CDR3 sequences, 24% of them singletons. Sequenced input: glioma tissue, nonneoplastic brain tissue, or PBMCs (not recorded which). These receptors came from a human donor with low-grade glioma or glioblastoma, undergoing nonglioma brain surgery, or in good health (not recorded which). CDR3s include the opening cysteine and the closing phenylalanine or tryptophan. D genes are given only for firm matches. A clone size is listed for some rows: how often the clone was seen (once, few, many), or a class if it is expanded.

clone_size d_call j_call v_call cdr3_aa cdr3_nt
many . TRBJ2-1 TRBV28 CASSPTRRNEQFF TGTGCCAGCAGCCCCACCCGGCGAAATGAGCAGTTCTTC
few . TRBJ1-1 TRBV20-1 CSATRGSTEAFF TGCAGTGCTACCAGGGGATCCACTGAAGCTTTCTTT
many TRBD2 TRBJ2-5 TRBV6-1 CASRGRLAGGRYQETQYF TGTGCCAGCAGGGGCAGACTAGCGGGGGGCCGGTACCAAGAGACCCAGTACTTC
few TRBD2 TRBJ2-3 TRBV14 CASSRTSGFTQYF TGTGCCAGCAGCCGGACTAGCGGTTTTACGCAGTATTTT
. . TRBJ1-4 TRBV24-1 CAVATPGTNEKLFF TGTGCCGTGGCGACTCCGGGCACTAATGAAAAACTGTTTTTT
. . TRBJ2-1 TRBV12-3/TRBV12-4 CATLDTVNNEQFF TGTGCCACCCTGGATACAGTTAACAATGAGCAGTTCTTC
. TRBD2 TRBJ2-1 TRBV4-1 CASNTGTRAGNEQFF TGCGCCAGCAACACCGGGACTAGAGCCGGTAATGAGCAGTTCTTC
many . TRBJ1-5 TRBV28 CASSLYGFNQPQHF TGTGCCAGCAGTTTATACGGGTTCAATCAGCCCCAGCATTTT
. TRBD1 TRBJ2-1 TRBV7-9 CASSLRTGVKENEQFF TGTGCCAGCAGCCTCCGAACAGGGGTCAAGGAGAATGAGCAGTTCTTC
. TRBD2 TRBJ2-1 TRBV7-2 CASSLTLAGVSNEQFF TGTGCCAGCAGCTTAACTCTAGCGGGGGTAAGCAATGAGCAGTTCTTC
. TRBD1 TRBJ1-1 TRBV19 CASSLTGLTEAFF TGTGCCAGTTCATTGACAGGGCTGACTGAAGCTTTCTTT
. . TRBJ2-4 TRBV6-6 CASSYGETAKNIQYF TGTGCCAGCAGTTACGGGGAGACGGCCAAAAACATTCAGTACTTC
many TRBD2 TRBJ2-3 TRBV4-2 CASSQDPSGGGTDTQYF TGTGCCAGCAGCCAAGATCCTAGCGGGGGGGGAACAGATACGCAGTATTTT
. . TRBJ1-2 TRBV7-2 CASSVTVSNYGYTF TGTGCCAGCAGCGTAACAGTTTCTAACTATGGCTACACCTTC
. . TRBJ2-1 TRBV7-9 CASSFFAGNEQFF TGTGCCAGCAGCTTTTTCGCGGGGAATGAGCAGTTCTTC
. . TRBJ1-5 TRBV6-6 CASSYSAGAQPQHF TGTGCCAGCAGTTACTCGGCGGGAGCTCAGCCCCAGCATTTT
. TRBD2 TRBJ2-1 TRBV6-5 CASSYPGRGVCNEQFF TGTGCCAGCAGTTACCCTGGGCGGGGGGTCTGCAATGAGCAGTTCTTC
few . TRBJ1-2 TRBV6-1 CAISESGPEANYGYTF TGTGCCATCAGTGAGTCGGGACCGGAGGCTAACTATGGCTACACCTTC
. . TRBJ2-2 TRBV7-2 CASSLVVSGELFF TGCGCCAGCAGCTTGGTGGTCTCCGGGGAGCTGTTTTTT
. . TRBJ1-5 TRBV2 CASSDGRIPNQPQHF TGTGCCAGCAGTGATGGCAGGATCCCTAATCAGCCCCAGCATTTT